This record concerns one T cell receptor beta chain sequence. The data derive from a study of blood T cell repertoires in COVID-19. Study details: Italy, Spain and the United States were the sources of the convalescent and acute COVID-19 samples.

TCRdb's table, derived via immunoSEQ multiplex PCR, lists solely in-frame clones and lacks some. The sample records 75,000 to 90,000 clones, more than 75% being singletons. CDR3 size: 13 residues. V shed 11 bases and J 11 bases; nucleotides not matched to a gene: 15. The receptor comes from a man over 45 with active COVID-19. The material sequenced was peripheral blood. The rearrangement uses TRBV12-3 or TRBV12-4 and TRBJ1-5; 7 bases are shared with TRBD1. CDR3 amino acids: CASYKGAGSSQHF. CDR3 sequence (DNA): TGTGCCTCGTACAAGGGGGCGGGGTCGTCCCAGCATTTT.